This TCR beta chain was found in a study of blood T cells in healthy people across ages. This clonotype was seen more than once but under ten times. The V end lost 3 bases, the J end lost 6 bases, and 15 bases lay between the germline ends. Germline-derived CDR1 and CDR2 are SGHDT and YYEEEE. This CDR3 is 14 amino acids long. The second PCR ran about 6 to 11 cycles with a sample-barcoded 5' primer and J-beta primers. From the 5' RACE reads, TCRdb called clonotypes with MiXCR, one entry per CDR3 protein. The table lists about 620,000 distinct CDR3 sequences, roughly 21% of them singletons. V gene TRBV5-6 combines with J gene TRBJ1-1; D ambiguous. The sequencing input was blood. The TCR was taken from a man between 65 and 85 years old in good health. CDR3 sequence: CASSSSGLGAEAFF. The CDR3 DNA sequence: TGTGCCAGCAGCTCCTCCGGCTTGGGTGCTGAAGCTTTCTTT.